The present T cell receptor beta chain was sequenced within a study of molecular identifiers for immune sequencing clone quantification. With 5 bases clipped from V and 0 bases from J, the junction kept 5 bases outside the gene matches. The CDR3 has 15 residues. From germline, CDR1 is MNHNS and CDR2 SASEGT. With listed TCR primers and previously described methods, bulk TCR libraries were prepared. TCRdb recomputed calls from the PCR reads with MiXCR, one row per CDR3 protein. The sample lists a few hundred thousand distinct CDR3 sequences, about 22% seen once, with 0.65% to 0.75% in the top ten. Libraries for naive CD8 T cells, which were made from about 19,000 to 1,100,000 sorted cells, drew on 10%, 30% or 50% of the RNA. In the case of this clonotype: Its cognate antigen is unknown.

Regarding the study as a whole: In naive cells, clones above 20 RNA copies held under 1% of molecules, whereas in effector cells they held over 99%.

This receptor was obtained from a human donor in good health. Some libraries in this study had Jurkat cell RNA spiked in. V gene TRBV6-1 combines with J gene TRBJ1-1; 8 nucleotides agree with TRBD1. The sample was naive CD8+ T cells from blood, with Jurkat cell RNA spiked in. Subset meaning: FACS-sorted CD8+CD4-CCR7+CD45RA+ naive T cells. CDR3 sequence reads: CASSTRQGLNTEAFF. For the CDR3, the DNA is TGTGCCAGCAGTACCCGACAGGGGTTGAACACTGAAGCTTTCTTT.